The sequence of this TCR beta chain was determined in a study of CD4 and CD8 cells across lung adenocarcinoma regions. Trimming removed 4 bases from V and 7 bases from J, with 11 bases in between. Germline CDR1 and CDR2: MNHEY and SMNVEV (reference sequence). CDR3 size: 13 residues. This clonotype is categorized as large. MiXCR was run by TCRdb on the PCR reads, yielding one entry per CDR3 protein. Here the sample spans more than 9,500 distinct CDR3 sequences, approximately 50% being singletons. The V gene is TRBV27, the J gene TRBJ2-1; D remains ambiguous. The TCR was taken from a female donor with lung adenocarcinoma. The CD4 and CD8 labels of this study may be unreliable. The sample was CD8+ T cells from the margin of a lung tumor. The CDR3 DNA follows: TGTGCCAGCAGTTCAACCTCAAGGAATGAGCAGTTCTTC. Its protein is CASSSTSRNEQFF.